The 26 T cell receptor beta chains in this list originate from one sample, sequenced in a study of OX40 agonist ivuxolimab in advanced cancers. The table came from immunoSEQ multiplex PCR; TCRdb's copy has only in-frame clones and leaves some out. Of more than 65,000 clones listed, around 84% are singletons. The specimen was CD4+ or CD8+ T cells sorted from blood, collected in a trial of the OX40 agonist ivuxolimab. The origin of the receptors is an adult with an advanced solid tumor such as melanoma, head and neck, liver or kidney cancer.

The chain uses TRBV21-1 and TRBJ1-2. TRBV21-1 is designated a pseudogene. There are 14 residues in the CDR3. The CDR3, as DNA: TGTGCCAGCAGCAAAGAAATGGAAAACTATGGCTACACCTTC. Translation gives CASSKEMENYGYTF.

This chain links TRBV7-9 with TRBJ2-3; D is uncertain. The CDR3 is 12 residues long. Looked up from germline, CDR1 is SEHNR and CDR2 is FQNEAQ (reference sequence). Trimming left V 0 bases short and J 7 bases short, with 5 bases between. CDR3: CASSLARNTQYF. CDR3 in DNA: TGTGCCAGCAGCTTAGCCCGAAATACGCAGTATTTT.

The table lists this clone with a few counts. The chain employs TRBV6-6 and TRBJ1-3; no reliable D call. CDR3 size: 13 residues. V lost 7 bases and J 0 bases, leaving 7 bases between the germline ends. Germline assignment: CDR1 MNHNY and CDR2 SVGAGI (reference sequence). The CDR3 coding sequence is TGTGCCAGCATGGTAATCTCTGGAAACACCATATATTTT. Protein product: CASMVISGNTIYF.

This clone was picked up one time. V is TRBV5-5 and J is TRBJ2-5; TRBD2 aligns across 13 bases. The CDR3 has 15 residues. Germline V lookup: CDR1 SGHKS, CDR2 YYEKEE (reference sequence). V dropped 0 bases and J dropped 8; count of bases not matched to a gene: 4. The CDR3 nucleotides are TGTGCCAGCAGCTTGGAGGGACTAGCGGGAACTACCCAGTACTTC. It codes for CASSLEGLAGTTQYF.

J is TRBJ2-2 and V is TRBV6-6; possible D gene TRBD1, 7 bases. This CDR3 comprises 16 residues. The V end was cut by 7 bases, the J end by 7 bases, with 22 bases between. The V gene's germline CDR1 is MNHNY and CDR2 SVGAGI (reference sequence). CDR3 DNA: TGTGCCAGCACCGCTACTTTTTACAGGGGAGGCGGGGAGCTGTTTTTT. Translating gives CASTATFYRGGGELFF.

V gene TRBV19 combines with J gene TRBJ1-5; D unclear. Germline CDR1 is LNHDA and CDR2 is SQIVND (reference sequence). The CDR3 has 14 amino acids. V was cut by 6 bases and J by 0 bases, with 9 bases left in between. CDR3 protein: CASRRAASNQPQHF. For the CDR3, the DNA is TGTGCCAGTAGAAGAGCGGCTAGCAATCAGCCCCAGCATTTT.

This sequence joins TRBV19 and TRBJ2-3; 7 bases match TRBD2. This CDR3 has 15 residues. Germline assignment: CDR1 LNHDA and CDR2 SQIVND (reference sequence). V gave up 3 bases and J gave up 8 bases; unmatched junction bases: 11. CDR3 coding DNA: TGTGCCAGTAGTATCACGCGGGAGAGGATGGGTACGCAGTATTTT. Translated, it gives CASSITRERMGTQYF.

This clone was counted between two and nine times. In nucleotides, the CDR3 is TGTGCCAGCAGCATGGGGACGGTGAATTCACCCCTCCACTTT. The encoded protein is CASSMGTVNSPLHF. The chain couples TRBV9 to TRBJ1-6; D possibly corresponds to TRBD1 (5 bases). Trimming pared 4 bases from V and 7 bases from J, leaving 12 bases between. Germline V gene data show CDR1 as SGDLS and CDR2 as YYNGEE. The CDR3 is 14 amino acids.

The chain recombines TRBV6-1 with TRBJ1-5; D not certain. Germline assignment: CDR1 MNHNS and CDR2 SASEGT. This CDR3 region has 14 residues. Trimming removed 3 bases at V and 2 bases at J, with 8 bases between. The CDR3 coding sequence is TGTGCCAGCAGTGACGGAGACGGCAATCAGCCCCAGCATTTT. Translating it yields CASSDGDGNQPQHF.

V and J are TRBV28 and TRBJ2-5, with D tentatively TRBD2 (5 bases). CDR1 is MDHEN, CDR2 SYDVKM, per germline. This CDR3 has 17 amino acids. Between the trimmed V and J ends, which lost 3 bases and 2 bases, there was a span of 19 bases. DNA for the CDR3: TGTGCCAGCAGTTTTCCCCAATCTTTAGCGAGACAAGAGACCCAGTACTTC. This translates into CASSFPQSLARQETQYF.

This clone has just one count. This sequence joins TRBV7-9 and TRBJ2-3, with 7 bases fitting TRBD1. V lost 4 bases and J lost 0; bases outside the gene matches: 7. The CDR3 covers 16 residues. Germline V gene lookup returns CDR1 SEHNR and CDR2 FQNEAQ (reference sequence). CDR3 sequence reads: CASSSGQLASTDTQYF. The CDR3 coding sequence is TGTGCCAGCAGCTCGGGACAGTTAGCTAGCACAGATACGCAGTATTTT.

The chain couples TRBV12-5 to TRBJ1-1; 7 bases are shared with TRBD1. With 4 bases clipped from V and 4 bases from J, the junction kept 6 bases outside the gene matches. CDR1 and CDR2 from the germline V gene are LGHNT and FRNRAP. This CDR3 is 14 amino acids long. In DNA, the CDR3 is TGTGCTAGTGGTTCGGGACAGAGCGGCACTGAAGCTTTCTTT. Protein sequence: CASGSGQSGTEAFF. The variable domain in full, completed from reference TRBV12-5 and TRBJ1-1, reads DARVTQTPRHKVTEMGQEVTMRCQPILGHNTVFWYRQTMMQGLELLAYFRNRAPLDDSGMPKDRFSAEMPDATLATLKIQPSEPRDSAVYFCASGSGQSGTEAFFGQGTRLTVV.

The table lists this clone with a count of one. The gene calls are TRBV18 and TRBJ1-5, with 10 bases identical to TRBD1. V lost 4 bases, J lost 4 bases, and 7 bases stayed unmatched. The CDR3 spans 16 residues. Germline V gene lookup returns CDR1 KGHSH and CDR2 LQKENI. The CDR3 spells CASSLQMGQGNQPQHF. The CDR3 nucleotides are TGTGCCAGCTCACTACAAATGGGACAGGGGAATCAGCCCCAGCATTTT.

The chain employs TRBV29-1 and TRBJ2-5, with D perhaps TRBD1 (5 bases). CDR3 length: 16 residues. CDR1 is SQVTM and CDR2 is ANQGSEA in the germline V gene. The germline V and J ends were trimmed by 0 bases and 2 bases, with 16 bases remaining between them. CDR3: CSVEDLSRVGQETQYF. The CDR3 DNA follows: TGCAGCGTTGAAGATCTTTCCAGGGTGGGGCAAGAGACCCAGTACTTC. The entire variable domain, with the rest obtained from reference TRBV29-1 and TRBJ2-5, is as follows: SAVISQKPSRDICQRGTSLTIQCQVDSQVTMMFWYRQQPGQSLTLIATANQGSEATYESGFVIDKFPISRPNLTFSTLTVSNMSPEDSSIYLCSVEDLSRVGQETQYFGPGTRLLVL.

The chain employs TRBV27 and TRBJ2-4; TRBD1 agrees at 7 bases. V trimming: 4 bases; J trimming: 15 bases; junction bases outside the gene matches: 9. From germline, CDR1 is MNHEY and CDR2 SMNVEV (reference sequence). The CDR3 spans 12 residues. CDR3 residues: CASSSDRARWYF. The CDR3 nucleotides are TGTGCCAGCAGTTCCGACAGGGCCCGGTGGTACTTC.

The chain employs TRBV7-2 and TRBJ2-2; 7 bases map to TRBD2. In germline, CDR1 is SGHTA, CDR2 FQGNSA. The CDR3 is 16 amino acids. The junction had 5 bases not matched to a gene; V was cut back by 2 bases and J by 2 bases. The CDR3 protein is CASSLFGLGNTGELFF. For the CDR3, the DNA is TGTGCCAGCAGCTTATTTGGACTAGGTAACACCGGGGAGCTGTTTTTT.

This clone appeared a few times. This chain joins TRBV5-1 and TRBJ2-7, with TRBD1 matching 9 bases. V gave up 4 bases and J gave up 2 bases; unmatched junction bases: 4. The CDR3 consists of 14 residues. Per the germline V gene, CDR1 is SGHRS and CDR2 is YFSETQ. The CDR3 reads CASSIRDRAYEQYF. The CDR3 DNA reads TGCGCCAGCAGCATCCGGGACAGGGCCTACGAGCAGTACTTC.

The J gene is TRBJ1-5, the V gene TRBV6-5; D may be TRBD1 (6 bases). Germline loops: CDR1 MNHEY, CDR2 SVGAGI. Trimming shortened V by 8 bases and J by 8 bases, and 16 bases separated the two germline ends. The CDR3 extends over 13 amino acids. CDR3 amino acids: CASGNRDIEPQHF. In DNA, the CDR3 is TGTGCCAGCGGAAACAGGGACATCGAGCCCCAGCATTTT.

The V gene is TRBV7-2, the J gene TRBJ2-5; 7 nucleotides match TRBD2. Germline trimming cut 5 bases from V and 5 bases from J; bases unmatched to any gene: 11. CDR1 and CDR2 from the germline V gene are SGHTA and FQGNSA. The CDR3 extends over 15 amino acids. The CDR3 sequence is CASSLWTSTWETQYF. The CDR3, as DNA: TGTGCCAGCAGCCTCTGGACTAGTACGTGGGAGACCCAGTACTTC.

This chain joins TRBV6-4 and TRBJ2-2, with a tentative D call TRBD2 (6 bases). Germline loops: CDR1 MRHNA, CDR2 SNTAGT. There are 14 residues in the CDR3. V was pared by 2 bases and J by 4 bases, with 8 bases between. The DNA of the CDR3 is TGTGCCAGCAGTGACCTAGCGTTCACCGGGGAGCTGTTTTTT. Translation gives CASSDLAFTGELFF.

The chain carries TRBV6-5 and TRBJ2-1, with TRBD1 as a possible D gene (5 bases). Deletions cut 5 bases from V and 10 bases from J, with 9 bases between. The CDR3 consists of 11 residues. In germline, CDR1 is MNHEY, CDR2 SVGAGI. CDR3 sequence: CASSNRTEQFF. CDR3 in DNA: TGTGCCAGCAGTAACAGGACAGAGCAGTTCTTC.

V gene TRBV4-2 combines with J gene TRBJ2-3; TRBD2 matches at 16 bases. Per the germline V gene, CDR1 is LGHNA and CDR2 is YNFKEQ. CDR3 length: 19 amino acids. The ends lost 2 bases at V and 4 bases at J; junction bases unmatched: 9. CDR3 nucleotide sequence: TGTGCCAGCAGCCAAAACCAGGGACTAGCGGGAGGGCCAGCAGATACGCAGTATTTT. It specifies CASSQNQGLAGGPADTQYF.

The J gene is TRBJ1-2, the V gene TRBV15, with 7 bases matching TRBD1. CDR3 length equals 15 residues. The V gene's germline CDR1 is LNHNV and CDR2 YYDKDF (reference sequence). The J segment lost 6 bases and the V segment lost 1 base, leaving 8 bases of the junction unmatched. The CDR3 region has the DNA TGTGCCACCAGCAGAGCCTTGGGACAGCGGCATGGCTACACCTTC. It yields the protein CATSRALGQRHGYTF.

The chain uses TRBV19 and TRBJ2-1, with TRBD1 identical over 7 bases. The V segment lost 7 bases and the J segment 7 bases; nucleotides outside the gene matches: 13. Germline V gene lookup returns CDR1 LNHDA and CDR2 SQIVND (reference sequence). The CDR3 runs to 15 residues. The CDR3 DNA sequence: TGTGCCAGTACTCTAGGCGAGACAGGGATAAATGAGCAGTTCTTC. Translated: CASTLGETGINEQFF.

This clone appeared a single time. This chain connects TRBV18 to TRBJ2-7; 8 nucleotides line up with TRBD2. J was trimmed by 4 bases and V by 3 bases; bases with no gene match: 2. Per the germline V gene, CDR1 is KGHSH and CDR2 is LQKENI. The CDR3 runs 13 residues. The DNA of the CDR3 is TGTGCCAGCTCACCTAGCGGGATATACGAGCAGTACTTC. Translating gives CASSPSGIYEQYF.

The V and J genes are TRBV11-2 and TRBJ1-5; the D gene is possibly TRBD1 (5 bases). V was pared by 5 bases and J by 5 bases, with 25 bases between. The CDR3 contains 18 residues. Germline assignment: CDR1 SGHAT and CDR2 FQNNGV. CDR3 coding DNA: TGTGCCAGCAGCCCCCTATCACGATCAAAACTGGGGGATCAGCCCCAGCATTTT. Translating gives CASSPLSRSKLGDQPQHF.